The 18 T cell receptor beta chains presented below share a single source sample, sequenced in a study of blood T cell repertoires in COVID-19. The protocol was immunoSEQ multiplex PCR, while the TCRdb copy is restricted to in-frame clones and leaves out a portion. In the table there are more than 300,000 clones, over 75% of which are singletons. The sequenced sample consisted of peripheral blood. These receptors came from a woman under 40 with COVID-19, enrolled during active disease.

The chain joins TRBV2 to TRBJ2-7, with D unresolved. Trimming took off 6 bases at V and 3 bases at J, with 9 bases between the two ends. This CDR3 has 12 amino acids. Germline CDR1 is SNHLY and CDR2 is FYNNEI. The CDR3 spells CASRPGHYEQYF. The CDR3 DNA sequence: TGTGCCAGCAGGCCAGGTCACTACGAGCAGTACTTC. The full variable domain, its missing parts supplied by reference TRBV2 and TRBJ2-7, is EPEVTQTPSHQVTQMGQEVILRCVPISNHLYFYWYRQILGQKVEFLVSFYNNEISEKSEIFDDQFSVERPDGSNFTLKIRSTKLEDSAMYFCASRPGHYEQYFGPGTRLTVT.

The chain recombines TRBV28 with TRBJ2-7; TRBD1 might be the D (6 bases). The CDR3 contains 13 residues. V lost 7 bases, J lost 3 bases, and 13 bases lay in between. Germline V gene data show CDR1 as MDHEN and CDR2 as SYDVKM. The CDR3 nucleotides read TGTGCCAGCAAACAGGGCCGCTTCTACGAGCAGTACTTC. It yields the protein CASKQGRFYEQYF.

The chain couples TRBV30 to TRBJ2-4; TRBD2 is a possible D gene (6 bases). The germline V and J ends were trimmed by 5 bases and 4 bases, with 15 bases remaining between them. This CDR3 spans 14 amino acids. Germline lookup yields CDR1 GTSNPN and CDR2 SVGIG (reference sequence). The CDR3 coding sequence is TGTGCCTGGGGGGTCGCGGGATCTAAAAACATTCAGTACTTC. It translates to CAWGVAGSKNIQYF.

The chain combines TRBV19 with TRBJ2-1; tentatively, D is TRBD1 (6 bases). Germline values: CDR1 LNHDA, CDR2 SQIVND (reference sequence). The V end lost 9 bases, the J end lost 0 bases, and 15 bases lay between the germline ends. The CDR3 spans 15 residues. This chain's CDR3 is CASRQERSSYNEQFF. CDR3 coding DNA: TGTGCCAGCCGACAGGAAAGAAGCTCCTACAATGAGCAGTTCTTC.

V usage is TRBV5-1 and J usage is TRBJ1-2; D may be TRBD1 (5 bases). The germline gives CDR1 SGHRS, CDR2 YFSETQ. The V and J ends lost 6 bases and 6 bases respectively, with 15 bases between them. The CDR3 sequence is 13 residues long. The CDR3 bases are TGCGCCAGCACCTTCGACAGCCTGAATGGCTACACCTTC. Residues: CASTFDSLNGYTF.

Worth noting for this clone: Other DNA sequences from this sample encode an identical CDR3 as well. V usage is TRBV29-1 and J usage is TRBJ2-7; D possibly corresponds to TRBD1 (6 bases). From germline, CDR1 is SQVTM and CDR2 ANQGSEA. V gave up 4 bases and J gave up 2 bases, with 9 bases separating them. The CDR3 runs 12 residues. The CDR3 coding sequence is TGCAGCGTTGCGGACAGCGCCTACGAGCAGTACTTC. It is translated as CSVADSAYEQYF.

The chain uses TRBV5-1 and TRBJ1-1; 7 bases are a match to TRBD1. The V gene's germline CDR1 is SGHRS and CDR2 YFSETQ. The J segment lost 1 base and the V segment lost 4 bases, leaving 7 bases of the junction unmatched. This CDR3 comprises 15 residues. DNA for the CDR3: TGCGCCAGCAGCCCCGCTGGACAGGAGAACACTGAAGCTTTCTTT. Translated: CASSPAGQENTEAFF.

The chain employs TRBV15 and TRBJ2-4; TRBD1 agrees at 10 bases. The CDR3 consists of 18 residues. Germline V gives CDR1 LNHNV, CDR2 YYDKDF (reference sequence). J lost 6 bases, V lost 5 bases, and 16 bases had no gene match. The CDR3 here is CATSRENTGTGEGNIQYF. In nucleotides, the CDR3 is TGTGCCACCAGCCGCGAGAATACCGGGACAGGGGAAGGAAACATTCAGTACTTC.

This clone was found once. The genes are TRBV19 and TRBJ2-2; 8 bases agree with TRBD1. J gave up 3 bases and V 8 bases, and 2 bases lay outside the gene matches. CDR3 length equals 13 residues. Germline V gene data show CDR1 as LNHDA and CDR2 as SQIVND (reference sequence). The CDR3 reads CASRTGYTGELFF. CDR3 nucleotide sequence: TGTGCCAGTCGGACAGGGTACACCGGGGAGCTGTTTTTT.

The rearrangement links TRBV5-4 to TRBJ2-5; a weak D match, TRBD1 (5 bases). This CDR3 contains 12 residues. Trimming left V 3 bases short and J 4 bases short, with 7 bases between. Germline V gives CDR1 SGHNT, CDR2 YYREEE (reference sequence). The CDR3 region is CASSWTLETQYF. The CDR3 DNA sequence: TGTGCCAGCAGCTGGACACTAGAGACCCAGTACTTC.

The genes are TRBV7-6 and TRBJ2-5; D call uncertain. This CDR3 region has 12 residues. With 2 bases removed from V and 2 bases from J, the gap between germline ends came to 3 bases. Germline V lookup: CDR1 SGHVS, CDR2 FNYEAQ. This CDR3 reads CASSLLQETQYF. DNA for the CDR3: TGTGCCAGCAGCTTACTACAAGAGACCCAGTACTTC.

The chain's CDR3 is CASSQTGQRFSYEQYF. The CDR3 bases are TGCGCCAGCAGTCAAACGGGACAGCGATTCTCCTACGAGCAGTACTTC. The rearrangement joins TRBV23-1 to TRBJ2-7; 7 nucleotides line up with TRBD1. TRBV23-1 is annotated as an ORF whose role is uncertain. The trim removed 2 bases at V and 0 bases at J, leaving 7 bases unmatched. This CDR3 comprises 16 residues.

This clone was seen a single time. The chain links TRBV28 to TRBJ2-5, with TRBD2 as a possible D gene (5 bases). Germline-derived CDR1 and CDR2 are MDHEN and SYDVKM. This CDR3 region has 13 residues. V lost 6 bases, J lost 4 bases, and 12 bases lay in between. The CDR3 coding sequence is TGTGCCAGCAGGCTGAGGGCATTAGAGACCCAGTACTTC. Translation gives CASRLRALETQYF.

Here the CDR3 DNA reads TGCGCCAGCAGCCAAGTTAACGGGATCTCCTACAATGAGCAGTTCTTC. Translated: CASSQVNGISYNEQFF. The gene calls are TRBV4-1 and TRBJ2-1; perhaps TRBD2 as D (5 bases). Germline V gives CDR1 MGHRA, CDR2 YSYEKL. The CDR3 is 16 amino acids. V gave up 1 base and J gave up 0 bases, with 10 bases separating them.

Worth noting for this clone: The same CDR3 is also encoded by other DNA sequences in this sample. CDR3 residues: CASSYSGSQPQHF. In DNA, the CDR3 is TGTGCCAGCAGTTACTCGGGGAGTCAGCCCCAGCATTTT. The chain uses TRBV6-2 or TRBV6-3 and TRBJ1-5; no clear D gene. The V end lost 0 bases, the J end lost 6 bases, and 6 bases lay between the germline ends. The CDR3 spans 13 residues. Germline V lookup: CDR1 MNHEY, CDR2 SVGEGT.

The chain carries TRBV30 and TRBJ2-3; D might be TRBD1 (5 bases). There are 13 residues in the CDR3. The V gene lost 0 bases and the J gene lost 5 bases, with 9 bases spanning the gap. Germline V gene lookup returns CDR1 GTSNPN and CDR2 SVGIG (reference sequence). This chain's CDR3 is CAWSVWGGDTQYF. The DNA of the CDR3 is TGTGCCTGGAGTGTATGGGGCGGAGATACGCAGTATTTT.

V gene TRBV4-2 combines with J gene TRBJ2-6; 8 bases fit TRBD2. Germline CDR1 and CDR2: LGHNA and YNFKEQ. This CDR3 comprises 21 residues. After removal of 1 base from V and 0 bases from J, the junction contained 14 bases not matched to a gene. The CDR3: CASSQVSGGLVGVSGANVLTF. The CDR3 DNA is TGTGCCAGCAGCCAAGTATCCGGGGGACTAGTGGGGGTCTCTGGGGCCAACGTCCTGACTTTC.

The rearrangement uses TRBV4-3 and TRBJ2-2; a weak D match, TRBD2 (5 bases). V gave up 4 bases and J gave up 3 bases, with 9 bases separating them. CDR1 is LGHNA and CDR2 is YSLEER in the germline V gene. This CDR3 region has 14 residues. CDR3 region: CASSLGSYTGELFF. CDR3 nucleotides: TGCGCCAGCAGCCTTGGGAGTTACACCGGGGAGCTGTTTTTT.